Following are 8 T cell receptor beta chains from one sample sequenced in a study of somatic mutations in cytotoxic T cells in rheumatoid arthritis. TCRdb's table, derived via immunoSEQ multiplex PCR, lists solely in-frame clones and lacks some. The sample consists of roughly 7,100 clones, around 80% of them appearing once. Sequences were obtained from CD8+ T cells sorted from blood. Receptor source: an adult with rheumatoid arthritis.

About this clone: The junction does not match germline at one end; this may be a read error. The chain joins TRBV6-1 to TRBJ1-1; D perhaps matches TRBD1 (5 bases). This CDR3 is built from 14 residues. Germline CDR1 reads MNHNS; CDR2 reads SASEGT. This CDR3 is CASSEAIPGPPEVF. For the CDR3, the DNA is TGTGCCAGCAGTGAAGCTATACCGGGGCCCCCAGAGGTCTTT.

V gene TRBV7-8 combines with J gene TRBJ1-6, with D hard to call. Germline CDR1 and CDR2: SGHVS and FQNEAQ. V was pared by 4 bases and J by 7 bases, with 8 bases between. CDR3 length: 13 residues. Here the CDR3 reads CASSSRRNSPLHF. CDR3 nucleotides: TGTGCCAGCAGCTCCCGACGGAATTCACCCCTCCACTTT.

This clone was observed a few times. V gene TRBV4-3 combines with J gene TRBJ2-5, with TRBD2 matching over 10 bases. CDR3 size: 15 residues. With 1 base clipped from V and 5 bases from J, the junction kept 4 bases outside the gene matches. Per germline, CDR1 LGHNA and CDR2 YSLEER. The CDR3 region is CASSQAAGGQETQYF. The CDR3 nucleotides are TGCGCCAGCAGCCAAGCAGCGGGGGGGCAGGAGACCCAGTACTTC.

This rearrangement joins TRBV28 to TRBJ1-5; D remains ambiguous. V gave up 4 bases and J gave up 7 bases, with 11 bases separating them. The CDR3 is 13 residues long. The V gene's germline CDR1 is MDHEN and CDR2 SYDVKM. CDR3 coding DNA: TGTGCCAGCAGTTCCGGGAACGGACAGCCCCAGCATTTT. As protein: CASSSGNGQPQHF.

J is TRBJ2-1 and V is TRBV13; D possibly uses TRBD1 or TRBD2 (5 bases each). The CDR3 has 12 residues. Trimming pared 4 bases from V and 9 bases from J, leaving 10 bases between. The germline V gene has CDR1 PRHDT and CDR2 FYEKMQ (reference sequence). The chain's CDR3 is CASSSDGGEQFF. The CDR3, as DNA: TGTGCCAGCAGCTCCGATGGGGGTGAGCAGTTCTTC.

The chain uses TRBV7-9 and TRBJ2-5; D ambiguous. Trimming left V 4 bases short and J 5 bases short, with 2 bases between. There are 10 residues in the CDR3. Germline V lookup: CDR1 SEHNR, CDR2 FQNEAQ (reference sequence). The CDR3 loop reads CASSWETQYF. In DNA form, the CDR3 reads TGTGCCAGCAGCTGGGAGACCCAGTACTTC.

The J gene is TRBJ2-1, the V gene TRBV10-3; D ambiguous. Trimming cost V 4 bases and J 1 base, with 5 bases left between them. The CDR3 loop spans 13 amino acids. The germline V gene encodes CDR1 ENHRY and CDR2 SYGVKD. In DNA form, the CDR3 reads TGTGCCATCAGTGGTCTGTCCTACAATGAGCAGTTCTTC. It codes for CAISGLSYNEQFF.

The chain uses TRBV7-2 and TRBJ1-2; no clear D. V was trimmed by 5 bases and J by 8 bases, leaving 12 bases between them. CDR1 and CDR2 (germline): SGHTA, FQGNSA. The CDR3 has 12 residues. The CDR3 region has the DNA TGTGCCAGCAGCCCGAGGTTGCGGGGCTACACCTTC. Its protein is CASSPRLRGYTF.